These T cell receptor beta chains were read from a single sample in a study of blood T cell repertoires in COVID-19. Clones were sequenced by immunoSEQ multiplex PCR, and TCRdb holds only the in-frame ones, with some missing. Among approximately 170,000 clones listed, less than 90% were seen once. The sample was peripheral blood. The receptors were gathered from a woman in her sixties or seventies with COVID-19, enrolled during active disease. Both conserved end residues are part of each CDR3. The order of the fields is V gene, D gene, clone size, J gene, CDR3 DNA, CDR3 protein. D genes are given only for firm matches. A clone size is listed for some rows: how often the clone was seen (once, few, many), or a class if it is expanded.

>TRBV5-5|.|.|TRBJ1-2
TGTGCCAGCAGCTTGGCAGGGAACTATGGCTACACCTTC
CASSLAGNYGYTF
>TRBV5-4|.|.|TRBJ1-1
TGTGCCAGCAGCTTGGTTTCCTACACTGAAGCTTTCTTT
CASSLVSYTEAFF
>TRBV30|.|.|TRBJ1-2
TGTGCCTGGACAGGGGACTATGGCTACACCTTC
CAWTGDYGYTF
>TRBV13|TRBD1|once|TRBJ2-7
TGTGCCAGCAGCCCCCGACAGGGTAGGACCTACGAGCAGTACTTC
CASSPRQGRTYEQYF
>TRBV4-1|TRBD2|.|TRBJ2-1
TGCGCCAGCAGCCAAGGACTAGCGACCAATGAGCAGTTCTTC
CASSQGLATNEQFF
>TRBV6-2/TRBV6-3|TRBD2|.|TRBJ2-5
TGTGCCAGCAGTCTCATAGCGGGGCCAACCCAGTACTTC
CASSLIAGPTQYF
>TRBV28|TRBD2|.|TRBJ2-2
TGTGCCAGCAGTTTCAAAGCGGGAGTGGGCACCGGGGAGCTGTTTTTT
CASSFKAGVGTGELFF
>TRBV7-2|TRBD2|.|TRBJ2-7
TGTGCCAGCAGCTTGGTTGCGGGAGTAAGCTACGAGCAGTACTTC
CASSLVAGVSYEQYF
>TRBV5-1|TRBD1|few|TRBJ1-2
TGCGCCAGCAGCTTTGGTCTCGGGACAGCCGACCATAACTATGGCTACACCTTC
CASSFGLGTADHNYGYTF
>TRBV6-5|.|.|TRBJ1-5
TGTGCCAGCAGTTACTCTTGGGGGCTCAATCAGCCCCAGCATTTT
CASSYSWGLNQPQHF
>TRBV7-8|.|.|TRBJ1-2
TGTGCCAGCAGCCCTCAAGACGGAGCCTCCAACACCTTC
CASSPQDGASNTF
>TRBV9|.|.|TRBJ2-6
TGTGCCAGCGACGCTTCTCAGGGGACCACTTCTGGGGCCAACGTCCTGACTTTC
CASDASQGTTSGANVLTF
>TRBV6-2/TRBV6-3|.|.|TRBJ1-5
TGTGCCAGCAGTTATGCAGGGAGGAGGCAGCCCCAGCATTTT
CASSYAGRRQPQHF